A single sample is the source of the 23 T cell receptor beta chains below, sequenced in a study of cytomegalovirus exposure and HLA in healthy donors. Produced via immunoSEQ multiplex PCR; TCRdb's table is partial and in-frame only. This table holds over 250,000 clones, around 86% found once. The sample was PBMCs. The origin of the receptors is a woman younger than 30 in good health and CMV-seronegative.

This clone has only one observation. The chain employs TRBV18 and TRBJ1-5; 11 positions match TRBD1. Germline values: CDR1 KGHSH, CDR2 LQKENI. V gave up 4 bases and J gave up 2 bases; unmatched junction bases: 1. The CDR3 has 15 amino acids. The CDR3 loop is CASSRTGGGNQPQHF. CDR3 nucleotide sequence: TGTGCCAGCTCACGGACAGGGGGCGGCAATCAGCCCCAGCATTTT.

CDR3 sequence reads: CASSFVTDTQYF. In nucleotides, the CDR3 is TGTGCCAGCAGCTTCGTAACAGATACGCAGTATTTT. The V gene is TRBV9, the J gene TRBJ2-3; D call uncertain. Trimming took 4 bases from V and 3 from J, leaving 6 bases between them. CDR3 length equals 12 residues. CDR1 is SGDLS, CDR2 YYNGEE, per germline.

This clone was seen once. The J gene is TRBJ2-7, the V gene TRBV4-1, with TRBD2 matching over 13 bases. V trimming: 9 bases; J trimming: 6 bases; junction bases outside the gene matches: 8. Germline lookup yields CDR1 MGHRA and CDR2 YSYEKL. The CDR3 totals 14 residues. The CDR3 DNA reads TGCGCCAGTGGACTAGCGGGAGACGGCAGCGAGCAGTACTTC. Amino acid sequence: CASGLAGDGSEQYF.

The chain recombines TRBV7-8 with TRBJ1-2; D possibly corresponds to TRBD1 (6 bases). The germline V gene encodes CDR1 SGHVS and CDR2 FQNEAQ. V was shortened by 11 bases and J by 2 bases, with 24 bases between the two germline ends. The CDR3 contains 16 residues. The CDR3 sequence is CACIRQGSSLNYGYTF. The CDR3 coding sequence is TGTGCCTGTATCCGGCAGGGGTCTTCCCTCAACTATGGCTACACCTTC.

The V gene is TRBV30, the J gene TRBJ2-3; 8 nucleotides line up with TRBD2. Germline CDR1 GTSNPN, CDR2 SVGIG (reference sequence). J was trimmed by 2 bases and V by 0 bases; bases with no gene match: 10. The CDR3 totals 17 residues. The DNA for the CDR3 is TGTGCCTGGAGTGTACGGTATTTGCGGGAGGCCACAGATACGCAGTATTTT. It specifies CAWSVRYLREATDTQYF.

This clone appeared a single time. The chain joins TRBV9 to TRBJ2-7; 8 bases fit TRBD1. The germline V gene encodes CDR1 SGDLS and CDR2 YYNGEE. V was pared by 0 bases and J by 5 bases, with 7 bases of the junction left unmatched. The CDR3 spans 15 residues. CDR3 DNA sequence: TGTGCCAGCAGCGTAGGTGGACAGGGTGGAAACGAGCAGTACTTC. Protein: CASSVGGQGGNEQYF.

This clone has just a few counts. The chain uses TRBV6-1 and TRBJ2-7; 7 positions agree with TRBD1. Germline V gene sequence: CDR1 MNHNS, CDR2 SASEGT. The CDR3 loop spans 14 amino acids. V was pared by 7 bases and J by 2 bases, with 8 bases of the junction left unmatched. The CDR3: CASIQGGSPYEQYF. The CDR3 nucleotides are TGTGCCAGCATACAAGGGGGCAGCCCCTACGAGCAGTACTTC.

The chain is built from TRBV5-1 and TRBJ2-7, with D maybe TRBD2 (5 bases). The CDR3 totals 13 residues. Germline CDR1 SGHRS, CDR2 YFSETQ. Trimming took 1 base from V and 2 from J, leaving 7 bases between them. The CDR3 DNA reads as TGCGCCAGCAGCTTGACTAGTCCCTACGAGCAGTACTTC. Its protein product is CASSLTSPYEQYF. The full variable domain, with the rest looked up from reference TRBV5-1 and TRBJ2-7, is KAGVTQTPRYLIKTRGQQVTLSCSPISGHRSVSWYQQTPGQGLQFLFEYFSETQRNKGNFPGRFSGRQFSNSRSEMNVSTLELGDSALYLCASSLTSPYEQYFGPGTRLTVT.

This chain connects TRBV7-9 to TRBJ1-1; TRBD1 matches 8 bases. Losses at the gene ends were 2 bases for V and 7 bases for J; bases not matched to a gene: 6. This CDR3 is 14 amino acids long. The germline CDR1 and CDR2 sequences are SEHNR and FQNEAQ (reference sequence). CDR3 nucleotide sequence: TGTGCCAGCAGCTTACGACAGGGGCGCGGTGAAGCTTTCTTT. This codes for CASSLRQGRGEAFF.

V is TRBV5-6 and J is TRBJ1-5, with D perhaps matching TRBD1 (5 bases). Per germline, CDR1 SGHDT and CDR2 YYEEEE. This CDR3 contains 15 residues. V dropped 4 bases and J dropped 1 base, with 12 bases sitting between them. CDR3 nucleotide sequence: TGTGCCAGCAGCCCCTGGGCAGGGAGCAATCAGCCCCAGCATTTT. This encodes CASSPWAGSNQPQHF.

This chain links TRBV6-4 with TRBJ2-3, with D perhaps TRBD2 (6 bases). The CDR3 length is 12 residues. The germline V gene encodes CDR1 MRHNA and CDR2 SNTAGT. The V end lost 9 bases, the J end lost 2 bases, and 9 bases lay between the germline ends. The chain's CDR3 is CARGTYTDTQYF. CDR3 sequence (DNA): TGTGCCAGGGGGACTTACACAGATACGCAGTATTTT.

The V call is TRBV9, the J call TRBJ1-2; D not certain. Trimming shortened V by 5 bases and J by 4 bases, and 12 bases separated the two germline ends. Germline lookup yields CDR1 SGDLS and CDR2 YYNGEE. This CDR3 contains 13 residues. The CDR3 nucleotides read TGTGCCAGCAGGGGAGAACGAGGCTATGGCTACACCTTC. This gives the protein CASRGERGYGYTF. Complete variable domain (other parts from reference TRBV9 and TRBJ1-2): DSGVTQTPKHLITATGQRVTLRCSPRSGDLSVYWYQQSLDQGLQFLIQYYNGEERAKGNILERFSAQQFPDLHSELNLSSLELGDSALYFCASRGERGYGYTFGSGTRLTVV.

Here the CDR3 reads CASSYLGLPQTGELFF. CDR3 in DNA: TGTGCCAGCAGTTACCTGGGACTACCCCAGACCGGGGAGCTGTTTTTT. V gene TRBV6-5 combines with J gene TRBJ2-2; TRBD2 matches 7 bases. The CDR3 length is 16 residues. The J segment lost 5 bases and the V segment lost 2 bases, leaving 8 bases of the junction unmatched. Germline V lookup: CDR1 MNHEY, CDR2 SVGAGI.

V and J are TRBV4-1 and TRBJ1-2, with TRBD1 matching 10 bases. The ends lost 5 bases at V and 8 bases at J; junction bases unmatched: 8. Germline V gives CDR1 MGHRA, CDR2 YSYEKL. The CDR3 runs to 14 residues. The CDR3 loop is CASSLGQGFEGYTF. The CDR3 nucleotides read TGCGCCAGCAGCTTGGGACAGGGGTTCGAGGGCTACACCTTC.

V gene TRBV7-2 combines with J gene TRBJ2-1; weak D call: TRBD1 (6 bases). Germline CDR1 and CDR2: SGHTA and FQGNSA. The CDR3 loop spans 15 amino acids. V lost 5 bases, J lost 5 bases, and 16 bases lay in between. CDR3 sequence reads: CASSAQAHRDNEQFF. DNA for the CDR3: TGTGCCAGCAGCGCTCAGGCGCACAGGGACAATGAGCAGTTCTTC.

This clone appeared a few times. The chain combines TRBV2 with TRBJ2-7; D is undetermined. CDR1 and CDR2 from the germline V gene are SNHLY and FYNNEI. V was clipped by 7 bases and J by 0 bases, with 4 bases between them. The CDR3 extends over 11 amino acids. This CDR3 reads CASTNSYEQYF. The CDR3 DNA follows: TGTGCCAGCACCAACTCCTACGAGCAGTACTTC.

The chain links TRBV27 to TRBJ1-6, with 8 bases identical to TRBD1. Germline V gene data show CDR1 as MNHEY and CDR2 as SMNVEV (reference sequence). The trim removed 5 bases at V and 0 bases at J, leaving 12 bases unmatched. CDR3 length: 19 residues. The CDR3 DNA follows: TGTGCCAGCAGTCCCCCCACCGGGACAGGAAGCTCCTATAATTCACCCCTCCACTTT. Amino acids: CASSPPTGTGSSYNSPLHF.

The chain employs TRBV6-5 and TRBJ1-2; 7 positions agree with TRBD1. V was clipped by 6 bases and J by 4 bases; unmatched bases: 8. There are 14 residues in the CDR3. Germline CDR1 and CDR2: MNHEY and SVGAGI. This chain's CDR3 is CASSRDRVGYGYTF. The CDR3 region has the DNA TGTGCCAGCAGCAGAGACAGGGTTGGCTATGGCTACACCTTC.

The rearrangement links TRBV4-1 to TRBJ2-7; D remains unclear. The CDR3 sequence is 16 residues long. V was cut by 0 bases and J by 0 bases, with 12 bases left in between. Per germline, CDR1 MGHRA and CDR2 YSYEKL. CDR3: CASSQDSQESSYEQYF. The CDR3, as DNA: TGCGCCAGCAGCCAAGATTCGCAGGAATCCTCCTACGAGCAGTACTTC.

V gene TRBV5-1 combines with J gene TRBJ2-5; TRBD2 agrees at 9 bases. The trim removed 4 bases at V and 5 bases at J, leaving 6 bases unmatched. This CDR3 region has 14 residues. The germline V gene encodes CDR1 SGHRS and CDR2 YFSETQ. The CDR3, as DNA: TGCGCCAGCAGCCTGGGACTAGCAGGGGAGACCCAGTACTTC. It translates to CASSLGLAGETQYF.

The V call is TRBV19, the J call TRBJ2-2; 7 nucleotides align to TRBD2. Trimming cost V 4 bases and J 5 bases; bases outside gene matches: 16. The CDR3 runs to 18 residues. Germline assignment: CDR1 LNHDA and CDR2 SQIVND (reference sequence). The CDR3 nucleotides read TGTGCCAGTAGTAGTCGTGAGGCGGGCGGGAGATGGACCGGGGAGCTGTTTTTT. It yields the protein CASSSREAGGRWTGELFF.

This clone was found a few times. This sequence joins TRBV6-5 and TRBJ1-6, with 7 bases that match TRBD1. CDR1 and CDR2 (germline): MNHEY, SVGAGI. The CDR3 sequence is 15 residues long. The V and J ends lost 2 bases and 6 bases, in that order; junction bases with no gene match: 4. The CDR3 loop is CASSYRDSPNSPLHF. The CDR3 nucleotides read TGTGCCAGCAGTTACAGGGACAGTCCTAATTCACCCCTCCACTTT.

The V call is TRBV5-4, the J call TRBJ1-2; D ambiguous. Trimming pared 2 bases from V and 8 bases from J, leaving 10 bases between. The V gene's germline CDR1 is SGHNT and CDR2 YYREEE (reference sequence). The CDR3 sequence is 12 residues long. The CDR3: CASSFEQSGYTF. CDR3 bases: TGTGCCAGCAGCTTTGAACAGAGCGGCTACACCTTC.